This T cell receptor beta chain was identified during a study of blood T cell repertoires in COVID-19. Study background: Spain, Italy and the United States supplied samples that represented acute and convalescent COVID-19. T cells, B-cell-depleted T cells, or PBMCs provided the cDNA or gDNA that served as material.

In the original analysis: Estimated nucleated cell counts came from reference gene primer amplification. TCRdb's table, derived via immunoSEQ multiplex PCR, lists solely in-frame clones and lacks some. V and J calls plus clone size are reproduced from that table; the DNA served to infer D and trimming. The sample has 56,000 or so clones; just over 85% are singletons. With V trimmed by 1 base and J by 3 bases, 0 bases remained unmatched. From germline, CDR1 is SGHRS and CDR2 YFSETQ. There are 13 residues in the CDR3. The V and J genes are TRBV5-1 and TRBJ2-7, with 8 bases aligning to TRBD2. The sequencing sample was made of peripheral blood. This receptor was identified in a human donor in a cohort sampled during active COVID-19. DNA for the CDR3: TGCGCCAGCAGCTTGCGGGAGGGCTACGAGCAGTACTTC. It translates to CASSLREGYEQYF.